The rows below give T cell receptor beta chains drawn from one sample of a study of identifying expanded T cells in peripheral blood. Generated by immunoSEQ multiplex PCR, the TCRdb table keeps only in-frame clones and is missing some. The data show roughly 92,000 clones, with around 90% seen just once and over 15% held by the top ten. Sequenced material: blood. The receptors were sampled from a person aged 18 to 70 in good health. CDR3s include the opening cysteine and the closing phenylalanine or tryptophan. The D gene is left open where the match is weak.

V	J	D	CDR3
TRBV5-4	TRBJ1-5	.	CASSLGGFGQPQHF
TRBV18	TRBJ1-1	.	CASSPLKGGGEAFF
TRBV5-1	TRBJ2-3	.	CASSLNGPQNGDTQYF
TRBV30	TRBJ1-2	TRBD1	CAFDRAGSTF
TRBV11-2	TRBJ1-4	.	CASSSGQREKLFF
TRBV4-3	TRBJ2-7	.	CASSQDPRAGDYEQYF
TRBV7-2	TRBJ1-6	TRBD1	CASSLLQGNNSPLHF
TRBV5-1	TRBJ2-7	.	CASSLAGGVRSYEQYF
TRBV7-2	TRBJ2-1	TRBD2	CASNLAGGLWNEQFF
TRBV6-5	TRBJ2-1	TRBD1	CASSRDRGRGYEQFF
TRBV28	TRBJ2-7	.	CASSSLMGGGYYQQYF
TRBV19	TRBJ2-7	TRBD1	CASSIGQGSHEQYF
TRBV6-1	TRBJ2-6	.	CASSATHSGANVLTF
TRBV7-2	TRBJ2-5	.	CASSPGTSFPPQETQYF
TRBV19	TRBJ2-3	.	CASSEGSTLPTQYF
TRBV11-3	TRBJ2-6	.	CASSLGGSGANVLTF
TRBV7-2	TRBJ1-2	.	CASSRRRRDPDGTNYGYTF
TRBV5-1	TRBJ2-2	.	CASSLEPGVTGELFF
TRBV2	TRBJ2-5	.	CAIVRGEETQYF
TRBV4-1	TRBJ1-1	.	CASSPTRDKDTEAFF
TRBV5-6	TRBJ1-3	.	CASSQTAGPEAGNTIYF
TRBV4-3	TRBJ2-3	.	CASSQTRADTQYF
TRBV13	TRBJ2-7	.	CASSRGRPSYEQYF
TRBV5-1	TRBJ1-6	.	CASSEGQGSYNSPLHF
TRBV2	TRBJ2-1	TRBD2	CASRELAGGPGEQFF
TRBV7-9	TRBJ1-5	.	CASSLAAGSQHF
TRBV19	TRBJ1-5	.	CASSIRTAYSNQPQHF
TRBV25-1	TRBJ2-5	.	CASSEYPGAEETQYF
TRBV28	TRBJ1-6	TRBD1	CASSIAGQASGTLHF
TRBV21-1	TRBJ1-1	.	CASSKQGKGTEAFF
TRBV6-5	TRBJ1-1	.	CASSYSRAGRDTEAFF
TRBV19	TRBJ1-2	.	CASKVNSATYGYTF
TRBV2	TRBJ2-7	.	CASSDLIGLREQYF
TRBV6-5	TRBJ1-1	.	CASSYSGVNTEAFF
TRBV5-4	TRBJ2-4	TRBD2	CASSPGAGGTNIQYF
TRBV7-9	TRBJ2-7	TRBD2	CASSPTSGVSLSSYEQYF
TRBV9	TRBJ2-2	TRBD2	CASSVRERGANTGELFF
TRBV7-2	TRBJ2-7	.	CASSPGGGAGDEQYF
TRBV11-3	TRBJ2-1	.	CASSWGRYNEQFF
TRBV4-1	TRBJ1-2	.	CASSQLDRLRLGYTF
TRBV5-1	TRBJ2-3	TRBD2	CASSLQGLAGGSTDTQYF
TRBV6-6	TRBJ2-6	.	CASTSTGANVLTF
TRBV5-1	TRBJ2-7	.	CASSATGPRYEQYF
TRBV5-8	TRBJ2-3	.	CASSFPAGITDTQYF
TRBV7-6	TRBJ2-7	.	CASSPYAGTSGEQYF
TRBV9	TRBJ2-7	.	CASSVGQGTYEQYF
TRBV6-6	TRBJ1-2	.	CASSNPEGGYTF
TRBV27	TRBJ1-2	.	CASSGRLESGSNYGYTF
TRBV6-1	TRBJ2-7	.	CASRLAGPYEQYF
TRBV6-1	TRBJ1-6	TRBD1	CASSRTGGNESPLHF